This T cell receptor (beta chain) is drawn from a study of T cell changes during pregnancy in multiple sclerosis. J lost 11 bases, V lost 5 bases, and 13 bases had no gene match. CDR3 length equals 14 residues. Germline V gene lookup returns CDR1 SGHTA and CDR2 FQGNSA. Profiled with immunoSEQ multiplex PCR; TCRdb holds only in-frame clones, not every one. Here the sample spans fewer than 100,000 clones, approximately 91% being singletons. This chain connects TRBV7-2 to TRBJ1-1, with TRBD1 identical over 8 bases. The sequencing used peripheral blood, collected before pregnancy. The clonotype was recovered from a female donor with multiple sclerosis, enrolled in a pregnancy study. CDR3 DNA sequence: TGTGCCAGCAGCCAATTTGACGGGACAGGTTGGGCTTTCTTT. Its translation: CASSQFDGTGWAFF.